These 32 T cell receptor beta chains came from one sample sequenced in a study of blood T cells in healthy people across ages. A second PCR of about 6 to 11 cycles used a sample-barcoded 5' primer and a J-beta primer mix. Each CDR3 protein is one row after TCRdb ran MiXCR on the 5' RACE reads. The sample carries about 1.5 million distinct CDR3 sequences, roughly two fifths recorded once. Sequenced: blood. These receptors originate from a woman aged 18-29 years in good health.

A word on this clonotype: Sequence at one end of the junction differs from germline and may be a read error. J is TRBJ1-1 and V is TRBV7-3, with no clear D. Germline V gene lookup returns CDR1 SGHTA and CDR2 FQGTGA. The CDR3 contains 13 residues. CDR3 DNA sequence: TGTGCCAGCACCTTACAGAGGAACACTGAAGCTTTCTTT. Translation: CASTLQRNTEAFF.

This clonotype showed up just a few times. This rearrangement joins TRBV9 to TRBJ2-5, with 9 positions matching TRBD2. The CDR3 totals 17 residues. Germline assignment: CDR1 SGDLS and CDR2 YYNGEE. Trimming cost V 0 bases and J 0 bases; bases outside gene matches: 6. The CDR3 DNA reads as TGTGCCAGCAGCGTAGGGAGTAGCGGGGGTTACCAAGAGACCCAGTACTTC. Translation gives CASSVGSSGGYQETQYF.

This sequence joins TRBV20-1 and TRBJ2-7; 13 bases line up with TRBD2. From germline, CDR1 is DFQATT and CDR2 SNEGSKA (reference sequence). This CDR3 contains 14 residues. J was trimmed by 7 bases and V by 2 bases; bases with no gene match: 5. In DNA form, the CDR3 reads TGCAGTGCTAGACTACTAGCGGGAGGGGTTGAGCAGTACTTC. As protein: CSARLLAGGVEQYF.

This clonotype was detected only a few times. CDR3 coding DNA: TGCGCCAGCAGCCAAGATCTAGCGGGGGGTCCAAGAGGTACGCAGTATTTT. Protein: CASSQDLAGGPRGTQYF. The chain has TRBV4-3 and TRBJ2-3; 11 positions match TRBD2. This CDR3 is 17 amino acids long. The V gene's germline CDR1 is LGHNA and CDR2 YSLEER. The trim removed 0 bases at V and 8 bases at J, leaving 10 bases unmatched.

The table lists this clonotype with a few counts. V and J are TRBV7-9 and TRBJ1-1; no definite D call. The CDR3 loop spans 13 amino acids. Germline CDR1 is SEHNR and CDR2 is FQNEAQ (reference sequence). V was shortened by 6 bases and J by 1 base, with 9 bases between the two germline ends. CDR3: CASRYDGNTEAFF. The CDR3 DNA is TGTGCCAGCAGATACGACGGGAACACTGAAGCTTTCTTT.

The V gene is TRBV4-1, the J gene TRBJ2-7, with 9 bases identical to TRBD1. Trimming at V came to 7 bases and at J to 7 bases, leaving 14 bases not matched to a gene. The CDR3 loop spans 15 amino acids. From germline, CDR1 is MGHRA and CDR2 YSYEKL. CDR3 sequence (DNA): TGCGCCAGCACCCTGGACAGGGGCGCCTACAATGAGCAGTACTTC. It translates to CASTLDRGAYNEQYF.

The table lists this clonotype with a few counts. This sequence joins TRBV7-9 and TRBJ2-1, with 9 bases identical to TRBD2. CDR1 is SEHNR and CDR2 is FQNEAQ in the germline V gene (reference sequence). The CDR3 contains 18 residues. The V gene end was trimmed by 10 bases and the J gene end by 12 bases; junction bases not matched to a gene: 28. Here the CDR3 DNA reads TGTGCCATCCCGCCGGGACAGCGGAGTCTAGCGGGACCCTATGGGCAGTTCTTC. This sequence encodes CAIPPGQRSLAGPYGQFF.

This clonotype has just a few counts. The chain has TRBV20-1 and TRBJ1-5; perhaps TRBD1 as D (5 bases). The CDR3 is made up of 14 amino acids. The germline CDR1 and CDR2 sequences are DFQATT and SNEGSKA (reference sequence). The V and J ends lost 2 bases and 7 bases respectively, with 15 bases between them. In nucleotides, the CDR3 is TGCAGTGCTAGACTAGCAGGGATTTGGCAGCCCCAGCATTTT. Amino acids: CSARLAGIWQPQHF.

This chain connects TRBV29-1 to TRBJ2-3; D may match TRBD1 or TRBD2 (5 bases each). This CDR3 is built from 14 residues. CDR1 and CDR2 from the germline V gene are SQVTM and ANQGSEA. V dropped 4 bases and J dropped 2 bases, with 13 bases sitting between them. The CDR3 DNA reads TGCAGCGTTGCCGACAGCGGCGACACAGATACGCAGTATTTT. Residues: CSVADSGDTDTQYF.

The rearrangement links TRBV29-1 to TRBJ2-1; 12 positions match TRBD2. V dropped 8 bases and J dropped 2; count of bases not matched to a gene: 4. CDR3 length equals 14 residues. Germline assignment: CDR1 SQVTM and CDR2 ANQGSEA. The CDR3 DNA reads TGCAGCTTGACTAGCGGGAGACCCTACAATGAGCAGTTCTTC. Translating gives CSLTSGRPYNEQFF.

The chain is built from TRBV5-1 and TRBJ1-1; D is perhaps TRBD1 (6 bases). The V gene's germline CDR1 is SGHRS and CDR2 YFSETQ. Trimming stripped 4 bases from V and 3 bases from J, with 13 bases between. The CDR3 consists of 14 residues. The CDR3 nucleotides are TGCGCCAGCAGCACGGGACAATTAGACACTGAAGCTTTCTTT. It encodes CASSTGQLDTEAFF.

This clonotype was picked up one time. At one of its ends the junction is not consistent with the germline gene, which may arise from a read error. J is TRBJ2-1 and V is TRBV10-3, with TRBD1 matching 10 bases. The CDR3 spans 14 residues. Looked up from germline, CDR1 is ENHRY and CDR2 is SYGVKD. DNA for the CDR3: TGTGCCGCAGGACAGGGGGGCTCCTACAATAAGCAGTTCTTC. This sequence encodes CAAGQGGSYNKQFF.

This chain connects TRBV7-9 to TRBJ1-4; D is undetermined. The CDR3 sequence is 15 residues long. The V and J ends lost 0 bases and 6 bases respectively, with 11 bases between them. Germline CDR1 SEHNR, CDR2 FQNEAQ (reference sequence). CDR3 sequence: CASSLAVGLDEKLFF. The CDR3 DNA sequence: TGTGCCAGCAGCTTAGCGGTGGGGTTGGATGAAAAACTGTTTTTT.

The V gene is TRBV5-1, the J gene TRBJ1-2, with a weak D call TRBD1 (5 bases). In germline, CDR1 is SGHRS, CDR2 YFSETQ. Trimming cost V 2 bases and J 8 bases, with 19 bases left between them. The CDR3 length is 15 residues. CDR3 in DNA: TGCGCCAGCAGCTTCAATTTGGGCGGGGGATACGGCTACACCTTC. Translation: CASSFNLGGGYGYTF.

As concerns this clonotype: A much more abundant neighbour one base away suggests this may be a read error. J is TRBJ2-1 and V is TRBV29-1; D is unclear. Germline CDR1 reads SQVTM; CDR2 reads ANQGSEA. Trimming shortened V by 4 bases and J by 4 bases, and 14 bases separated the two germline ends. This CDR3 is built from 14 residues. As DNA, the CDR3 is TGCAGCGTTGTTGGGCAGGCACGGTACAATGAGCAGTTCTTC. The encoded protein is CSVVGQARYNEQFF.

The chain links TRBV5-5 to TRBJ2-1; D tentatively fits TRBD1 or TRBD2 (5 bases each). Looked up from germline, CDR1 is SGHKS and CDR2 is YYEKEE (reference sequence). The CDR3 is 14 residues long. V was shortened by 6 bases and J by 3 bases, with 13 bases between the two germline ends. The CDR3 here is CASNSGTVYNEQFF. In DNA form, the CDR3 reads TGTGCCAGCAACTCCGGGACGGTCTACAATGAGCAGTTCTTC.

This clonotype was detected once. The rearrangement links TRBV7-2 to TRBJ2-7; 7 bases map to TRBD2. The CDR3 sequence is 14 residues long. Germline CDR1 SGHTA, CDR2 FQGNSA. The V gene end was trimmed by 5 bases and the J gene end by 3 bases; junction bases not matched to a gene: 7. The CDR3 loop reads CTSSMGLLSYEQYF. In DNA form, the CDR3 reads TGTACCAGCAGCATGGGACTATTGAGCTACGAGCAGTACTTC.

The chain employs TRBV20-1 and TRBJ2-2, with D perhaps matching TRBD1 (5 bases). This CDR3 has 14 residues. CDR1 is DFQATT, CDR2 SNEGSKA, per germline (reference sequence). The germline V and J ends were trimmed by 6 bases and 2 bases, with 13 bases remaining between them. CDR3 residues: CSAIKGRNTGELFF. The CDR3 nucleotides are TGCAGTGCAATAAAGGGGCGTAACACCGGGGAGCTGTTTTTT.

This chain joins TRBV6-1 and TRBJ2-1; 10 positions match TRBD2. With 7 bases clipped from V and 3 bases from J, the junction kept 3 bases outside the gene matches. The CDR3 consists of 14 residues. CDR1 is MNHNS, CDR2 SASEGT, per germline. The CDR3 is CASKPSGGYNEQFF. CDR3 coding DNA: TGTGCCAGCAAGCCTAGCGGGGGCTACAATGAGCAGTTCTTC.

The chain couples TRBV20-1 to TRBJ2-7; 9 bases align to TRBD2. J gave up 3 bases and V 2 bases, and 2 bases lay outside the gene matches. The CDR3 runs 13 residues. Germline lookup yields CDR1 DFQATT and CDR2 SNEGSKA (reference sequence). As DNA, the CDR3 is TGCAGTGCTAGACTAGCGGGATTCTACGAGCAGTACTTC. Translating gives CSARLAGFYEQYF.

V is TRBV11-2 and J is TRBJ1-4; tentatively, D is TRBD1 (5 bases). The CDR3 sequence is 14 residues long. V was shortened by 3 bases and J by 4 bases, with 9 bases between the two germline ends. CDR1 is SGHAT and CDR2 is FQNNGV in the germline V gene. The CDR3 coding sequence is TGTGCCAGCAGCTTTAGGGGAAATAATGAAAAACTGTTTTTT. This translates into CASSFRGNNEKLFF.

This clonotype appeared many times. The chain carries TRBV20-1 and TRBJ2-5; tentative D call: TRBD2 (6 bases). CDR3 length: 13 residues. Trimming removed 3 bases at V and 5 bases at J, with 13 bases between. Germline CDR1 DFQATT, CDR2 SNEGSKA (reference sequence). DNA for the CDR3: TGCAGTGCTAGGGTTAGCGGACGGGAGACCCAGTACTTC. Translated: CSARVSGRETQYF.

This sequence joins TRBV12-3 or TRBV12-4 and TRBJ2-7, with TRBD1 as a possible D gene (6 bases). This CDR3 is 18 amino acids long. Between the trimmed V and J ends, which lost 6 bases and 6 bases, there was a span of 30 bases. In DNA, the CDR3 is TGTGCCAGCAGGCTAATAACGAGGGGGATTCACCCGACCTGCGAGCAGTACTTC. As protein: CASRLITRGIHPTCEQYF.

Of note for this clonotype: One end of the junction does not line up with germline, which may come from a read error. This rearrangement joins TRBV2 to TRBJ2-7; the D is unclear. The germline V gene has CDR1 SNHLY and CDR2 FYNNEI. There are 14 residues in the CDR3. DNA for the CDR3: TGCGCCAGCATTTCGGCGTGGGGTTCCTACGAGCAGTACTTC. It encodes CASISAWGSYEQYF.

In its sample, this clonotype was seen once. Written as DNA, the CDR3 is TGCGCCAGCAGCATAGACAGAGTTCGATACCAAGAGACCCAGTACTTC. Translating gives CASSIDRVRYQETQYF. The chain employs TRBV5-1 and TRBJ2-5; D possibly corresponds to TRBD1 (5 bases). The germline V gene has CDR1 SGHRS and CDR2 YFSETQ. The CDR3 covers 16 residues. Between the trimmed V and J ends, which lost 4 bases and 0 bases, there was a span of 16 bases.

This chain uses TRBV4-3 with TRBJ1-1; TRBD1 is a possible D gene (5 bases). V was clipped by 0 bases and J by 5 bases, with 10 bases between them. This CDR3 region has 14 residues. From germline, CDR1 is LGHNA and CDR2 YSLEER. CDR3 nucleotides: TGCGCCAGCAGCCAAGACGCGGGGCGAACTGAAGCTTTCTTT. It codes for CASSQDAGRTEAFF.

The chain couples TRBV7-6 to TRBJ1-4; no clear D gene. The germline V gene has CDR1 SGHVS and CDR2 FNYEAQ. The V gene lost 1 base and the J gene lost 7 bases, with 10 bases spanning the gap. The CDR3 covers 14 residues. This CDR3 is CASSLGGPIEKLFF. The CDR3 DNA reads TGTGCCAGCAGCTTAGGGGGTCCAATTGAAAAACTGTTTTTT.

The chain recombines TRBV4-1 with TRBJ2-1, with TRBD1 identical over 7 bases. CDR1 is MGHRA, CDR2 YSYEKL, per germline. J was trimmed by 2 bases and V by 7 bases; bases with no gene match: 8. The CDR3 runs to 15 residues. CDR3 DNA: TGCGCCAGCACCCTAGACAGGGCCCCCTACAATGAGCAGTTCTTC. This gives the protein CASTLDRAPYNEQFF.

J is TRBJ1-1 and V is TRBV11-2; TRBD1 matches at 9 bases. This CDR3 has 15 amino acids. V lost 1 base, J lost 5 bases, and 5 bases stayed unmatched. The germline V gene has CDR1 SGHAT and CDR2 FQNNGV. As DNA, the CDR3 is TGTGCCAGCAGCTTAGTAGGGACAGGGAGGACTGAAGCTTTCTTT. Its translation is CASSLVGTGRTEAFF.

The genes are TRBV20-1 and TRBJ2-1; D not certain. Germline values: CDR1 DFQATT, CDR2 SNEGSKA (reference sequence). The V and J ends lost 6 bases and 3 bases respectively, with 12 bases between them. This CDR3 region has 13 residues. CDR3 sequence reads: CSALRPNYNEQFF. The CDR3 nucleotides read TGCAGTGCCCTTCGACCCAACTACAATGAGCAGTTCTTC.

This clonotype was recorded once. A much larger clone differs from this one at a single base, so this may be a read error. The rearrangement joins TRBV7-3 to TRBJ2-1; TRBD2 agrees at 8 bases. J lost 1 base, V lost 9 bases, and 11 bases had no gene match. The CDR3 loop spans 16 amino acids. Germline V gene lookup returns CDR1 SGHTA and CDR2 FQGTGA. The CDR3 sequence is CARSPSGTRSYNEQFF. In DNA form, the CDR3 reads TGTGCCAGGAGCCCCTCCGGGACTAGGTCCTACAATGAGCAGTTCTTC.

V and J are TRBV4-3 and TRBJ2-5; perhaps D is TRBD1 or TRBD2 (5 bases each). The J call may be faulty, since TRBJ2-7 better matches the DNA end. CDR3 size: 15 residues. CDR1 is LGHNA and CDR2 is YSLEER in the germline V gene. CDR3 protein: CASSQDARGTGEQYF. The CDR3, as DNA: TGCGCCAGCAGCCAAGATGCCCGGGGAACAGGCGAGCAGTACTTC.